The entry below describes one TCR beta chain. Its antigen remains unidentified. Trimming took 4 bases from V and 6 from J, leaving 14 bases between them. Looked up from germline, CDR1 is SGHRS and CDR2 is YFSETQ. The CDR3 runs to 13 residues. The entry originates in a study of radiation and T cells in renal cell carcinoma. The study, taken as a whole, reports: From baseline, blood top tumor clonotypes peaked at 2 weeks post-radiation. Without pretreatment biopsies, baseline tumor clonotype presence was undetermined.

Generated by immunoSEQ multiplex PCR, the TCRdb table keeps only in-frame clones and is missing some. The sample has roughly 130,000 clones; 81% are singletons. The time point: blood 2 weeks post-SBRT. Regarding treatment: 15 Gy SBRT to primary tumor, nephrectomy 4 weeks later. The sequence was obtained from a woman aged 60-75 years with renal cell carcinoma. Material: blood, obtained from a patient whose treatment included radiotherapy and nephrectomy. The chain recombines TRBV5-1 with TRBJ2-7; tentatively, D is TRBD1 (6 bases). This CDR3 is CASSQGTLGEQYF. The CDR3 coding sequence is TGCGCCAGCAGCCAGGGGACATTAGGCGAGCAGTACTTC. Complete variable domain (other parts from reference TRBV5-1 and TRBJ2-7): KAGVTQTPRYLIKTRGQQVTLSCSPISGHRSVSWYQQTPGQGLQFLFEYFSETQRNKGNFPGRFSGRQFSNSRSEMNVSTLELGDSALYLCASSQGTLGEQYFGPGTRLTVT.